The rows below give T cell receptor beta chains drawn from one sample of a study of OX40 agonist ivuxolimab in advanced cancers. Assay used: immunoSEQ multiplex PCR; TCRdb lists only in-frame clones, some missing. Found here are some 57,000 clones, 65% to 85% of them singletons; the top ten hold around 3.9%. The specimen comprised CD4+ or CD8+ T cells sorted from blood, sampled in a trial of the OX40 agonist ivuxolimab. These receptors all stem from an adult with an advanced solid tumor such as melanoma, head and neck, liver or kidney cancer. Both conserved end residues are part of each CDR3. A D gene is named only where the DNA matches it firmly. Not all rows give a size; the values are once, few, many and, for expanded clones, a class.

j_call d_call clone_size v_call cdr3_aa cdr3_nt
TRBJ2-7 NA NA TRBV10-2 CASLWGTEVGEQYF TGCGCCAGCCTTTGGGGGACGGAGGTTGGAGAGCAGTACTTC
TRBJ2-3 TRBD2 few TRBV4-1 CASTLGRGGSTDTQYF TGCGCCAGCACCTTAGGCCGGGGGGGTAGCACAGATACGCAGTATTTT
TRBJ2-3 TRBD2 NA TRBV9 CASSGGGGLSTDTQYF TGTGCCAGCAGCGGGGGCGGGGGGCTCAGCACAGATACGCAGTATTTT
TRBJ1-1 NA few TRBV18 CASSDSSNTEAFF TGTGCCAGCTCAGACAGTTCGAACACTGAAGCTTTCTTT
TRBJ2-7 NA NA TRBV27 CASSTSQGAYEQYF TGTGCCAGCAGTACCTCTCAGGGAGCCTACGAGCAGTACTTC
TRBJ1-3 NA NA TRBV27 CASKPAISGNTIYF TGTGCCAGCAAGCCGGCCATCTCTGGAAACACCATATATTTT
TRBJ1-4 NA NA TRBV6-1 CASSGQESNEKLFF TGTGCCAGCAGTGGACAGGAATCTAATGAAAAACTGTTTTTT
TRBJ1-3 NA NA TRBV6-1 CASSEGTSSGNTIYF TGTGCCAGCAGTGAAGGGACATCCTCTGGAAACACCATATATTTT
TRBJ2-1 TRBD2 NA TRBV7-2 CASSLEAGVVYEQFF TGTGCCAGCAGCTTAGAAGCGGGGGTTGTCTATGAGCAGTTCTTC
TRBJ2-5 TRBD1 NA TRBV6-1 CASSEDETGTRTQYF TGTGCCAGCAGTGAAGACGAGACAGGGACCAGGACCCAGTACTTC
TRBJ2-7 NA NA TRBV28 CASSAYRVHEQYF TGTGCCAGCAGTGCCTACAGGGTCCACGAGCAGTACTTC
TRBJ1-1 TRBD1 NA TRBV7-2 CASSPRTGSAAFF TGTGCCAGCAGCCCTAGGACAGGGTCCGCGGCTTTCTTT
TRBJ2-7 NA once TRBV28 CASSLTGIDYEQYF TGTGCCAGCAGTTTGACCGGGATTGACTACGAGCAGTACTTC
TRBJ2-4 NA NA TRBV2 CASSPLEWAKNIQYF TGTGCCAGCAGCCCCCTGGAGTGGGCCAAAAACATTCAGTACTTC
TRBJ1-1 NA NA TRBV10-3 CAIRRTENTEAFF TGTGCCATCAGAAGGACAGAGAACACTGAAGCTTTCTTT
TRBJ2-1 NA NA TRBV2 CATQRRTNNEQFF TGTGCCACCCAAAGGAGGACTAACAATGAGCAGTTCTTC
TRBJ2-1 TRBD2 NA TRBV30 CAWDRGGGSYNEQFF TGTGCCTGGGATCGTGGCGGGGGCTCCTACAATGAGCAGTTCTTC
TRBJ2-3 TRBD2 NA TRBV2 CASSVPSGTSGEYTDTQYF TGTGCCAGCAGTGTACCGAGTGGGACTAGCGGGGAGTACACAGATACGCAGTATTTT
TRBJ1-3 NA NA TRBV30 CAWKVNSGNTIYF TGTGCCTGGAAGGTTAACTCTGGAAACACCATATATTTT
TRBJ1-4 TRBD1 NA TRBV6-1 CASTITGTGGTGLFF TGTGCCAGCACTATCACAGGGACAGGGGGAACAGGGCTGTTTTTT
TRBJ2-2 NA NA TRBV11-2 CASSQTGGSTGELFF TGTGCCAGCAGCCAGACCGGAGGGAGCACCGGGGAGCTGTTTTTT
TRBJ2-1 TRBD1 NA TRBV5-6 CASSLGDRVEHEQFF TGTGCCAGCAGCTTAGGGGACAGGGTTGAACATGAGCAGTTCTTC
TRBJ1-2 TRBD1 NA TRBV5-6 CASSPYRGSHYGYTF TGTGCCAGCAGCCCGTACAGGGGTTCCCACTATGGCTACACCTTC
TRBJ2-5 NA NA TRBV27 CASSPALGEETQYF TGTGCCAGCAGTCCCGCTCTAGGGGAAGAGACCCAGTACTTC
TRBJ2-3 TRBD2 NA TRBV18 CASSPRAGSTDTQYF TGTGCCAGCTCACCCCGAGCGGGGAGCACAGATACGCAGTATTTT
TRBJ2-3 TRBD2 NA TRBV5-1 CASSGGGLGTDTQYF TGCGCCAGCTCCGGGGGGGGGTTGGGCACAGATACGCAGTATTTT
TRBJ1-1 NA NA TRBV19 CASSRGNTEAFF TGTGCCAGTAGTAGGGGTAACACTGAAGCTTTCTTT
TRBJ2-1 NA once TRBV30 CAWSVGGYNEQFF TGTGCCTGGAGTGTAGGGGGATACAATGAGCAGTTCTTC
TRBJ1-3 NA NA TRBV6-1 CASSLGADGNTIYF TGTGCCAGCAGTTTGGGAGCCGACGGGAACACCATATATTTT
TRBJ2-4 TRBD2 NA TRBV4-2 CASSQTGTSGTGNIQYF TGTGCCAGCAGCCAGACCGGGACTAGCGGGACTGGAAACATTCAGTACTTC
TRBJ1-5 TRBD1 once TRBV5-1 CASSSDRGQPQHF TGCGCCAGCAGCTCGGACAGGGGTCAGCCCCAGCATTTT
TRBJ1-3 TRBD1 once TRBV6-4 CARDRASSGNTIYF TGTGCCAGGGACAGGGCGAGCTCTGGAAACACCATATATTTT
TRBJ2-2 TRBD2 NA TRBV7-6 CASSLTRSGSGELFF TGTGCCAGCAGCTTAACGAGAAGCGGGAGCGGGGAGCTGTTTTTT
TRBJ1-2 NA NA TRBV28 CASSPSVGNYGYTF TGTGCCAGCAGTCCCAGTGTGGGGAACTATGGCTACACCTTC
TRBJ2-7 NA NA TRBV11-2 CASSLGVGTYEQYF TGTGCCAGCAGCTTAGGTGTAGGGACCTACGAGCAGTACTTC
TRBJ2-3 NA NA TRBV30 CAWSGGDTQYF TGTGCCTGGAGTGGGGGAGATACGCAGTATTTT
TRBJ1-4 TRBD1 once TRBV7-9 CASSSGTGGREKLFF TGTGCCAGCAGCTCGGGGACAGGGGGTCGCGAAAAACTGTTTTTT
TRBJ1-5 NA few TRBV19 CAAGFNQPQHF TGTGCGGCGGGTTTTAATCAGCCCCAGCATTTT
TRBJ2-6 NA NA TRBV6-1 CASKGSGANVLTF TGTGCCAGCAAAGGCTCTGGGGCCAACGTCCTGACTTTC
TRBJ2-1 TRBD2 NA TRBV7-9 CASSTSGGDEQFF TGTGCCAGCAGCACTAGCGGGGGAGATGAGCAGTTCTTC